The next 11 T cell receptor beta chains were all read from a single sample in a study of CXCR3-negative and CXCR3-positive naive CD8 T cells. The libraries of TRB cDNA were constructed through 5' RACE using UMI labels. From the 5' RACE reads, TCRdb lists one entry per CDR3 protein and no DNA. This repertoire comprises around 56,000 distinct CDR3 sequences; its ten largest clones make up around 0.4%. Sequencing was performed on naive CXCR3- CD8+ T cells from blood. Subset described: CD45RO-CCR7+CD27+CD95- naive CD8+ T cells lacking CXCR3 (TNR3-). The receptor set was obtained from a human donor in good health. Some clones in this sample may be carry-over from other donors' samples.

The genes are TRBV2 and TRBJ2-7; TCRdb's D gene call, TRBD1, goes unchecked for lack of DNA. The CDR3 runs 16 residues. CDR1 and CDR2 from the germline V gene are SNHLY and FYNNEI. The CDR3 reads CASSEVSAGAYYEQYF. The full variable domain, rest sourced from reference TRBV2 and TRBJ2-7, is EPEVTQTPSHQVTQMGQEVILRCVPISNHLYFYWYRQILGQKVEFLVSFYNNEISEKSEIFDDQFSVERPDGSNFTLKIRSTKLEDSAMYFCASSEVSAGAYYEQYFGPGTRLTVT.

The chain employs TRBV29-1 and TRBJ2-7; TCRdb reports TRBD2, a call that lacks DNA to check it against. The length of the CDR3 is 15 residues. CDR1 is SQVTM, CDR2 ANQGSEA, per germline. The CDR3 loop reads CSVPLPSGAPYEQYF.

The rearrangement uses TRBV5-5 and TRBJ2-2; absent DNA, TCRdb's TRBD2 call cannot be checked. The CDR3 is made up of 15 amino acids. The germline CDR1 and CDR2 sequences are SGHKS and YYEKEE (reference sequence). This CDR3 is CASSAWTSGGGELFF.

This chain connects TRBV13 to TRBJ1-3. This CDR3 is built from 15 residues. Germline V lookup: CDR1 PRHDT, CDR2 FYEKMQ (reference sequence). This CDR3 reads CASSPSKAAGNTIYF.

V is TRBV27 and J is TRBJ2-3; absent DNA, TCRdb's TRBD2 call cannot be checked. The germline V gene encodes CDR1 MNHEY and CDR2 SMNVEV (reference sequence). This CDR3 has 16 amino acids. The CDR3 here is CASSLSPGLLLDTQYF.

This sequence joins TRBV4-3 and TRBJ2-1. Germline-derived CDR1 and CDR2 are LGHNA and YSLEER. The length of the CDR3 is 13 residues. CDR3 sequence: CASSRAGYNEQSF.

V usage is TRBV20-1 and J usage is TRBJ1-1. Looked up from germline, CDR1 is DFQATT and CDR2 is SNEGSKA (reference sequence). The CDR3 extends over 14 amino acids. The CDR3 loop is CSARERQMNTEAFF.

V is TRBV14 and J is TRBJ2-1. The CDR3 sequence is 15 residues long. Germline CDR1 is SGHDN and CDR2 is FVKESK. This chain's CDR3 is CASSQDRGDYNEQFF.

The V and J genes are TRBV3-1 and TRBJ1-2; TCRdb's assignment of TRBD1 cannot be checked, as there is no DNA. The germline V gene has CDR1 LGHDT and CDR2 YNNKEL (reference sequence). The CDR3 is 14 amino acids. The CDR3 loop reads CASSQIGTGDGYTF.

This chain's CDR3 is CASRLEPRTEAFF. The chain combines TRBV7-6 with TRBJ1-1. CDR1 and CDR2 from the germline V gene are SGHVS and FNYEAQ. The CDR3 runs to 13 residues.

The chain couples TRBV6-5 to TRBJ2-3; the D call from TCRdb, TRBD1, cannot be confirmed without DNA. This CDR3 contains 14 residues. Germline values: CDR1 MNHEY, CDR2 SVGAGI. The CDR3 reads CASSYVGGTDTQYF.